A single sample gave rise to the 21 T cell receptor beta chains below, sequenced in a study of shared clonotypes between healthy human individuals. TCRdb's copy holds only in-frame clones and misses some; the assay was immunoSEQ multiplex PCR. The table lists around 2.1 million clones, 90% to 95% of them singletons, with 1.7% in the top ten. In the naive CD8 group, cells lacked CD45RO and were positively selected for CCR7, so terminally differentiated effector memory CD45RA+ cells were left out. The sequencing input was naive CD8+ T cells from PBMCs. Source of these receptors: a young man in good health. Some clones in this sample may be carry-over from other donors' samples.

This clone has a single count. The chain recombines TRBV9 with TRBJ2-1, with 14 nucleotides matching TRBD2. V trimming: 4 bases; J trimming: 8 bases; junction bases outside the gene matches: 5. The germline V gene has CDR1 SGDLS and CDR2 YYNGEE. The length of the CDR3 is 15 residues. CDR3 loop: CASSHTGLAGDEQFF. In DNA, the CDR3 is TGTGCCAGCAGCCATACGGGACTAGCGGGAGATGAGCAGTTCTTC. The variable domain in full, completed from reference TRBV9 and TRBJ2-1, reads DSGVTQTPKHLITATGQRVTLRCSPRSGDLSVYWYQQSLDQGLQFLIQYYNGEERAKGNILERFSAQQFPDLHSELNLSSLELGDSALYFCASSHTGLAGDEQFFGPGTRLTVL.

The genes are TRBV6-6 and TRBJ2-7, with D perhaps matching TRBD1 (6 bases). This CDR3 has 16 amino acids. V lost 2 bases, J lost 2 bases, and 16 bases lay in between. Germline CDR1 and CDR2: MNHNY and SVGAGI (reference sequence). The CDR3 bases are TGTGCCAGCAGTTACAGACCACAGGGTGAGACCTACGAGCAGTACTTC. Translation gives CASSYRPQGETYEQYF.

This rearrangement joins TRBV6-5 to TRBJ1-5, with D uncertain. V lost 4 bases and J lost 7, with 8 bases in between. This CDR3 contains 12 residues. Germline CDR1 reads MNHEY; CDR2 reads SVGAGI. CDR3 bases: TGTGCCAGCAGTTTTGACTCCCAGCCCCAGCATTTT. It is translated as CASSFDSQPQHF.

The chain recombines TRBV14 with TRBJ1-2; 10 positions match TRBD1. The germline V gene has CDR1 SGHDN and CDR2 FVKESK. The CDR3 extends over 14 amino acids. With V trimmed by 4 bases and J by 8 bases, 7 bases remained unmatched. The CDR3 loop reads CASSPRDRGWGYTF. The CDR3 nucleotides read TGTGCCAGCAGCCCTCGGGACAGGGGATGGGGCTACACCTTC.

The chain links TRBV9 to TRBJ2-5; the D gene is possibly TRBD1 (6 bases). In germline, CDR1 is SGDLS, CDR2 YYNGEE. V was trimmed by 2 bases and J by 2 bases, leaving 13 bases between them. The CDR3 spans 15 residues. The CDR3 DNA is TGTGCCAGCAGCGTTTACGGGACACTTCAAGAGACCCAGTACTTC. Amino acids: CASSVYGTLQETQYF.

This chain links TRBV11-3 with TRBJ2-7; D is uncertain. This CDR3 comprises 17 residues. V dropped 5 bases and J dropped 6 bases, with 26 bases sitting between them. Germline loops: CDR1 SGHNT, CDR2 YENEEA. This chain's CDR3 is CASSRPPGFTLPLEQYF. The CDR3 DNA reads as TGTGCCAGCAGCCGACCCCCAGGATTCACCTTGCCTCTCGAGCAGTACTTC.

The V and J genes are TRBV29-1 and TRBJ2-7; D may be TRBD2 (6 bases). The CDR3 consists of 15 residues. The V end was cut by 6 bases, the J end by 0 bases, with 18 bases between. CDR1 and CDR2 (germline): SQVTM, ANQGSEA. The CDR3 is CSVSSGTVASYEQYF. DNA for the CDR3: TGCAGCGTCTCCTCCGGGACTGTGGCCTCCTACGAGCAGTACTTC.

This clone appeared a single time. In DNA, the CDR3 is TGCGCCAGCAGCCAAGATGATCTACCCTTCGGGGAGGGCTACACCTTC. Residues: CASSQDDLPFGEGYTF. The rearrangement joins TRBV4-1 to TRBJ1-2; D remains ambiguous. The V gene's germline CDR1 is MGHRA and CDR2 YSYEKL. V gave up 0 bases and J gave up 8 bases, with 19 bases separating them. CDR3 size: 16 residues.

This chain links TRBV4-2 with TRBJ2-3, with TRBD2 as a possible D gene (6 bases). This CDR3 contains 15 residues. The V end was cut by 2 bases, the J end by 4 bases, with 13 bases between. Germline lookup yields CDR1 LGHNA and CDR2 YNFKEQ. CDR3 DNA sequence: TGTGCCAGCAGCCAATCCCCGGGGGTCCCAGATACGCAGTATTTT. Protein: CASSQSPGVPDTQYF.

The rearrangement links TRBV7-9 to TRBJ1-1, with D uncertain. The V gene lost 8 bases and the J gene lost 2 bases, with 9 bases spanning the gap. The CDR3 has 12 amino acids. Germline CDR1 is SEHNR and CDR2 is FQNEAQ (reference sequence). The DNA of the CDR3 is TGTGCCAGCGGACGGGAAAACACTGAAGCTTTCTTT. Its translation is CASGRENTEAFF.

V usage is TRBV4-1 and J usage is TRBJ1-2; D remains unclear. This CDR3 spans 14 amino acids. CDR1 and CDR2 from the germline V gene are MGHRA and YSYEKL. The V end was cut by 1 base, the J end by 5 bases, with 11 bases between. This CDR3 reads CASSQVSGRYGYTF. CDR3 DNA: TGCGCCAGCAGCCAAGTCTCGGGCCGGTATGGCTACACCTTC.

This chain links TRBV2 with TRBJ2-7; unclear D gene. This CDR3 contains 14 residues. The germline V gene has CDR1 SNHLY and CDR2 FYNNEI. V lost 8 bases, J lost 6 bases, and 20 bases lay in between. The CDR3 DNA sequence: TGTGCCAGCGTCCGGAAAGCACAAAAGGGCGAGCAGTACTTC. The encoded protein is CASVRKAQKGEQYF.

As for this clone: The sample holds other DNA sequences that translate to the same CDR3. The chain employs TRBV29-1 and TRBJ1-2; D is unresolved. Germline V lookup: CDR1 SQVTM, CDR2 ANQGSEA. This CDR3 spans 12 amino acids. V lost 4 bases and J 2 bases, leaving 8 bases between the germline ends. CDR3 DNA: TGCAGCGTTGTGGGCGGGAACTATGGCTACACCTTC. Translating it yields CSVVGGNYGYTF.

The chain uses TRBV27 and TRBJ1-1; 10 bases agree with TRBD1. Trimming took 4 bases from V and 8 from J; bases not matched to a gene: 19. The V gene's germline CDR1 is MNHEY and CDR2 SMNVEV (reference sequence). This CDR3 is 18 amino acids long. The CDR3 nucleotides read TGTGCCAGCAGTTCCCGGGTAGCTTCTCCGGGACAGGGGTACGAAGCTTTCTTT. Translation: CASSSRVASPGQGYEAFF.

CDR3 DNA: TGTGCCAGCAGCTTAGTTTTCGGACTAGCGGCCACGGATACGCAGTATTTT. Amino acid sequence: CASSLVFGLAATDTQYF. The chain couples TRBV7-2 to TRBJ2-3; 10 bases line up with TRBD2. The germline V gene has CDR1 SGHTA and CDR2 FQGNSA. V gave up 1 base and J gave up 6 bases; unmatched junction bases: 10. The CDR3 length is 17 residues.

The J gene is TRBJ1-5, the V gene TRBV7-9; TRBD1 might be the D (6 bases). Germline values: CDR1 SEHNR, CDR2 FQNEAQ (reference sequence). This CDR3 region has 15 residues. V was trimmed by 2 bases and J by 5 bases, leaving 13 bases between them. CDR3 coding DNA: TGTGCCAGCAGCTTATCAGGGGCGGTATATCAGCCCCAGCATTTT. This encodes CASSLSGAVYQPQHF.

V gene TRBV2 combines with J gene TRBJ1-1; D unresolved. Germline V lookup: CDR1 SNHLY, CDR2 FYNNEI. The CDR3 covers 12 residues. Trimming took 7 bases from V and 4 from J, leaving 10 bases between them. The CDR3 coding sequence is TGTGCCAGCACGGGGAGAGGCACTGAAGCTTTCTTT. This translates into CASTGRGTEAFF.

The chain employs TRBV28 and TRBJ1-2; 10 bases line up with TRBD1. The length of the CDR3 is 13 residues. From germline, CDR1 is MDHEN and CDR2 SYDVKM. With V trimmed by 6 bases and J by 5 bases, 3 bases remained unmatched. The CDR3 sequence is CASSLGQGYGYTF. The CDR3 nucleotides read TGTGCCAGCAGCTTGGGACAGGGGTATGGCTACACCTTC.

This rearrangement joins TRBV27 to TRBJ2-7; possibly TRBD2 for D (7 bases). This CDR3 has 15 amino acids. The germline V gene encodes CDR1 MNHEY and CDR2 SMNVEV (reference sequence). V dropped 2 bases and J dropped 0 bases, with 11 bases sitting between them. CDR3 region: CASSLGGAYSYEQYF. CDR3 in DNA: TGTGCCAGCAGTTTAGGGGGGGCCTACTCCTACGAGCAGTACTTC.

The CDR3 loop reads CASSPGTPGEQYF. The CDR3 DNA reads TGTGCCAGCAGCCCAGGGACTCCGGGCGAGCAGTACTTC. V usage is TRBV9 and J usage is TRBJ2-7; the D gene is possibly TRBD2 (6 bases). Per the germline V gene, CDR1 is SGDLS and CDR2 is YYNGEE. The CDR3 length is 13 residues. Trimming left V 4 bases short and J 6 bases short, with 14 bases between.

This clone was detected only a few times. The chain is built from TRBV28 and TRBJ1-3; no definite D call. The CDR3 runs to 11 residues. Germline CDR1 is MDHEN and CDR2 is SYDVKM. V gave up 3 bases and J gave up 6 bases, with 3 bases separating them. CDR3 region: CASSFVNTIYF. CDR3 coding DNA: TGTGCCAGCAGTTTTGTAAACACCATATATTTT.